Detailed here is one T cell receptor (beta chain). CDR3 length equals 13 residues. Per germline, CDR1 SNHLY and CDR2 FYNNEI. Germline trimming cut 6 bases from V and 5 bases from J; bases unmatched to any gene: 5. The data were obtained in a study of blood T cell repertoires in COVID-19. About the research overall: T cells, B-cell-depleted T cells, or PBMCs supplied cDNA or gDNA.

The method was immunoSEQ multiplex PCR; TCRdb's version includes in-frame clones alone and lacks a portion of them. Of about 300,000 clones in the sample, less than 85% are singletons; the top ten hold roughly 1.6%. Sequenced sample: peripheral blood. The chain is built from TRBV2 and TRBJ2-7, with 9 positions matching TRBD1. This TCR was sampled from a human donor with COVID-19, enrolled during active disease. The donor label of this sample is uncertain. The CDR3 loop reads CASRRDRDNEQYF. CDR3 bases: TGTGCCAGCAGACGGGACAGGGACAACGAGCAGTACTTC.